This T cell receptor beta chain comes out of a study of graft-versus-host responses after intestinal transplantation. In the study overall: All recipients got anti-thymocyte globulin induction, then tacrolimus and steroids for 2 to 4 years.

Overall study results and limits: Some patients had graft-donor T cell macrochimerism, and their allografts showed high graft-versus-host to host-versus-graft clonal ratios. GvH clones appeared in recipient marrow, some first in ileum or blood.

Profiled with immunoSEQ multiplex PCR; TCRdb holds only in-frame clones, not every one. The profile covers roughly 110,000 clones, with around 90% appearing a single time and roughly 0.24% taken by the ten largest. There are 14 residues in the CDR3. From germline, CDR1 is MRHNA and CDR2 SNTAGT. As concerns this clone: Its antigen is unknown. The junction shows a germline mismatch at one end, possibly a read error.

This sequence originates from a human donor who was the organ donor for an intestinal transplant. V gene TRBV6-4 combines with J gene TRBJ1-4; a possible D gene is TRBD1 (5 bases). The input for sequencing was unstimulated CD4+ T cells sorted from spleen or lymph node cells, taken before transplant. The CDR3 sequence: CASSDISPRQGSTF. The DNA of the CDR3 is TGTGCCAGCAGTGATATCTCGCCGCGCCAGGGTAGTACGTTT.